Listed below are T cell receptor beta chains from one sample, sequenced in a study of shared clonotypes between healthy human individuals. Profiled with immunoSEQ multiplex PCR; TCRdb holds only in-frame clones, not every one. The sample contains about 690,000 clones, 90% of which appear only once. The sample consisted of memory CD8+ T cells from PBMCs. The receptors shown here come from a man younger than 30 in good health. Some clones in this sample may be carry-over from other donors' samples. Both conserved end residues are part of each CDR3. D genes are given only for firm matches. Clone size is given for some rows only: seen once, a few or many times, or a class if the clone is expanded.

J,V,size,D,CDR3,DNA
TRBJ2-5,TRBV9,-,-,CASSVGTPRDTQYF,TGTGCCAGCAGCGTAGGGACCCCTCGAGACACCCAGTACTTC
TRBJ2-1,TRBV28,-,TRBD2,CASSLVAGGGSNEQFF,TGTGCCAGCAGTTTAGTAGCGGGAGGTGGTAGCAATGAGCAGTTCTTC
TRBJ2-1,TRBV11-1,-,-,CASSLEPGGGNEQFF,TGTGCCAGCAGCTTAGAGCCTGGTGGCGGGAATGAGCAGTTCTTC
TRBJ2-1,TRBV19,-,-,CASSPRTHYNEQFF,TGTGCCAGTAGTCCCCGGACTCACTACAATGAGCAGTTCTTC
TRBJ2-3,TRBV6-6,once,-,CASSEADTQYF,TGTGCCAGCAGTGAGGCAGATACGCAGTATTTT
TRBJ1-1,TRBV11-2,-,-,CASSFTGTGTEAFF,TGTGCCAGCAGCTTTACCGGAACCGGCACTGAAGCTTTCTTT
TRBJ1-1,TRBV10-3,-,-,CAIRSPGAMNTEAFF,TGTGCCATCAGATCGCCTGGAGCCATGAACACTGAAGCTTTCTTT
TRBJ2-3,TRBV10-3,-,TRBD1,CAISAQGSTDTQYF,TGTGCCATCAGTGCACAGGGGAGCACAGATACGCAGTATTTT
TRBJ2-1,TRBV6-6,few,-,CASSRGALNEQFF,TGTGCCAGCAGTAGAGGGGCCCTGAATGAGCAGTTCTTC
TRBJ2-6,TRBV11-2,once,-,CASSLGHRLTGANVLTF,TGTGCCAGCAGCTTGGGCCACCGTTTGACTGGGGCCAACGTCCTGACTTTC
TRBJ1-1,TRBV28,-,-,CASSFSRTEAFF,TGTGCCAGCAGTTTCTCTAGGACTGAAGCTTTCTTT
TRBJ2-7,TRBV27,-,-,CASRGVRGYEQYF,TGTGCCAGCAGGGGAGTCAGGGGCTACGAGCAGTACTTC
TRBJ1-6,TRBV28,once,-,CASTPGGRSPLHF,TGTGCCAGCACCCCGGGGGGGCGGTCACCCCTCCACTTT
TRBJ2-7,TRBV4-1,once,-,CASSQPAGGGEQYF,TGCGCCAGCAGCCAACCAGCAGGGGGGGGAGAGCAGTACTTC